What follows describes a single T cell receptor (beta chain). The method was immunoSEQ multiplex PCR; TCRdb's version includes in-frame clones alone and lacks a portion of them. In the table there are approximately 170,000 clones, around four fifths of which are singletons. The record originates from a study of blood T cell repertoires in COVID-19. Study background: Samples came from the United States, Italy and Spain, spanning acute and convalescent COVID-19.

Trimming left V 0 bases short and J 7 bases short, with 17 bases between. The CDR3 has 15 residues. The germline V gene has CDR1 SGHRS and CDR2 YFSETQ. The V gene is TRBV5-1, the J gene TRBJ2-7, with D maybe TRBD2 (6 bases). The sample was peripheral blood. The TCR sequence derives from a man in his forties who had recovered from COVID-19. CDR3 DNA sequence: TGCGCCAGCAGCTTGGAGGCGGGCGCAGGAGGGGAGCAGTACTTC. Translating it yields CASSLEAGAGGEQYF.